The source of this TCR beta chain is a study of blood T cell repertoires in COVID-19. Study-level information: Collection of acute and convalescent COVID-19 samples took place in the United States, Italy and Spain.

Two consecutive negative NP/OP PCR tests, clearance, or resolved symptoms defined Cohort 3 recovery. Libraries were prepared by immunoSEQ multiplex PCR; TCRdb keeps only in-frame clonotypes and omits some of them. The table has about 200,000 clones, around 89% seen once; the top ten hold over 0.95%. Trimming pared 0 bases from V and 4 bases from J, leaving 16 bases between. Germline V lookup: CDR1 LGHNA, CDR2 YSLEER. The CDR3 contains 17 residues. The TCR comes from a man aged 30-40 years who had recovered from COVID-19. Sample: PBMCs or T cells enriched from blood (not recorded which). J is TRBJ1-3 and V is TRBV4-3; no clear D gene. The CDR3 here is CASSQDTPARQGNTIYF. The DNA for the CDR3 is TGCGCCAGCAGCCAAGATACCCCCGCGCGGCAAGGAAACACCATATATTTT.